This is a list of T cell receptor beta chains from one sample in a study of T cells after somatic rescue of genetic block. TCRdb keeps only in-frame clones here, not all; method: immunoSEQ multiplex PCR. In the table there are about 12,000 clones, around 72% of which are singletons. The sequenced sample was peripheral blood mononuclear cells (PBMCs). The source of these receptors is a boy aged 5-17 years. The CDR3 runs from the conserved cysteine through the conserved F or W. A D gene is named only where the DNA matches it firmly. Size values are once, few and many counts, or a class for expanded clones, and some rows have none.

D gene	J gene	V gene	clone size	CDR3 DNA	CDR3 protein
-	TRBJ2-2	TRBV7-3	-	TGTGCCAGCAGCTTATGGGCAGCCGGGGAGCTGTTTTTT	CASSLWAAGELFF
-	TRBJ2-7	TRBV25-1	medium-sized	TGTGCCAGCAGAGCCGGGGAGGAGCAGTACTTC	CASRAGEEQYF
TRBD2	TRBJ2-3	TRBV27	few	TGTGCCAGCAGTTCCCGGACTAGATCAGATACGCAGTATTTT	CASSSRTRSDTQYF
-	TRBJ1-6	TRBV28	-	TGTGCCAGCAGTAAGGGGGGCGCGGGCAATTCACCCCTCCACTTT	CASSKGGAGNSPLHF
TRBD1	TRBJ2-7	TRBV5-1	-	TGCGCCAGCAGCGCCTCAGGGGGTTACGAGCAGTACTTC	CASSASGGYEQYF
TRBD1	TRBJ2-5	TRBV12-5	-	TGTGCTAGTGGACAGGGGGCCGGGACCCAGTACTTC	CASGQGAGTQYF
-	TRBJ1-1	TRBV7-9	-	TGTGCCAGCAGCCAAGGTGAAGCTTTCTTT	CASSQGEAFF
-	TRBJ2-7	TRBV19	-	TGTGCCAGTAGTCCTCGGGGTCTAGGGGAGCAGTACTTC	CASSPRGLGEQYF
TRBD1	TRBJ1-2	TRBV5-1	-	TGCGCCAGCAGCGTAACAGGGGGTCATGGCTACACCTTC	CASSVTGGHGYTF
-	TRBJ2-5	TRBV18	-	TGTGCCAGCTCATGGGGAGAGACCCAGTACTTC	CASSWGETQYF
-	TRBJ2-7	TRBV14	-	TGTGCCAGCAGCGGTACAGGGTTCTACGAGCAGTACTTC	CASSGTGFYEQYF
-	TRBJ2-3	TRBV28	-	TGTGCCAGCAGTTTATCTAGTCTGAATACGCAGTATTTT	CASSLSSLNTQYF
-	TRBJ2-5	TRBV5-4	once	TGTGCCAGCAGCACGGGCCCAGGGTTAGAGACCCAGTACTTC	CASSTGPGLETQYF
TRBD2	TRBJ2-7	TRBV7-9	-	TGTGCCAGCAGAATTAGGGAGGGGACCTTGGACGAGCAGTACTTC	CASRIREGTLDEQYF
TRBD1	TRBJ1-6	TRBV7-9	few	TGTGCCAGCAGCTTGGGACAGGTGTCCTATAATTCACCCCTCCACTTT	CASSLGQVSYNSPLHF
TRBD1	TRBJ1-5	TRBV28	-	TGTGCCAGCAGTTTCCAGGACAGACACCCCAGGGGGATCAATCAGCCCCAGCATTTT	CASSFQDRHPRGINQPQHF
TRBD2	TRBJ2-7	TRBV19	-	TGTGCCAGTTCCCCGCCAGGGGAGCTAGCGGGAGGGAGTGAGCAGTACTTC	CASSPPGELAGGSEQYF
TRBD2	TRBJ2-3	TRBV7-9	-	TGTGCCAGCAGCACCGGGACTAGCGGGAGCCACACAGATACGCAGTATTTT	CASSTGTSGSHTDTQYF
-	TRBJ1-3	TRBV19	-	TGTGCCAGTAAGTTCGACAGTTCTGGAAACACCATATATTTT	CASKFDSSGNTIYF
TRBD2	TRBJ2-3	TRBV5-1	-	TGCGCCAGCAGCTTACTACCGACTAGCGGATTCACAGATACGCAGTATTTT	CASSLLPTSGFTDTQYF
-	TRBJ1-3	TRBV28	-	TGTGCCAGCAGTTTATCACCCGGGGACCCTGGAAACACCATATATTTT	CASSLSPGDPGNTIYF
-	TRBJ1-3	TRBV5-6	few	TGTGCCAGCAGCTTGGAAACAAGGCCAGGAGGAAACACCATATATTTT	CASSLETRPGGNTIYF
TRBD1	TRBJ1-3	TRBV19	few	TGTGCCAGTAGTGTGTCCGACAGGGCCCAGGACACCATATATTTT	CASSVSDRAQDTIYF
-	TRBJ1-3	TRBV21-1	-	TGTGCCAGCGCAGGGAGGGGACTCCCGAGCTCTGGAAACACCATATATTTT	CASAGRGLPSSGNTIYF
TRBD1	TRBJ2-5	TRBV27	-	TGTGCCAGCAGGCGACAGGGCGGGACCCAGTACTTC	CASRRQGGTQYF
-	TRBJ2-5	TRBV18	-	TGTGCCAGCTCACGGGGAGTGGGACATCAAGAGACCCAGTACTTC	CASSRGVGHQETQYF
-	TRBJ1-2	TRBV28	-	TGTGCCAGCAGTTTCCACAGGGTGATTGGCTATGGCTACACCTTC	CASSFHRVIGYGYTF
-	TRBJ2-7	TRBV25-1	-	TGTGCCAGCAGTGGACAGGTCTACGAGCAGTACTTC	CASSGQVYEQYF
TRBD2	TRBJ2-2	TRBV18	once	TGTGCCAGCTCCCCACTAGCGGGGGGCCTCGCCGGGGAGCTGTTTTTT	CASSPLAGGLAGELFF
-	TRBJ2-3	TRBV27	-	TGTGCCAGCAGTTGGAGGGCGAGCGGGAGCACAGATACGCAGTATTTT	CASSWRASGSTDTQYF
-	TRBJ1-2	TRBV10-3	few	TGTGCCATCAGAACGGATAACTATGGCTACACCTTC	CAIRTDNYGYTF
-	TRBJ1-6	TRBV9	-	TGTGCCAGCAGCCCCCGACGGACTAATTCACCCCTCCACTTT	CASSPRRTNSPLHF
TRBD2	TRBJ2-3	TRBV19	once	TGTGCCAGTAGGCCTCCGCGGACTAGCGGGGTTACTAGCACAGATACGCAGTATTTT	CASRPPRTSGVTSTDTQYF
TRBD2	TRBJ2-3	TRBV30	-	TGTGCCTGGAGTCTTGGGACTAGCGGGGCTTCAGATACGCAGTATTTT	CAWSLGTSGASDTQYF
-	TRBJ2-3	TRBV18	-	TGTGCCAGCTCACCCCTTTCCGCAGCAGATACGCAGTATTTT	CASSPLSAADTQYF
-	TRBJ1-2	TRBV2	few	TGTGCCAGCAGAAGTCACTATGGCTACACCTTC	CASRSHYGYTF
TRBD1	TRBJ1-6	TRBV2	-	TGTGCCAAATCCCCCGGGACAGGTGTCACTAATTCACCCCTCCACTTT	CAKSPGTGVTNSPLHF
TRBD2	TRBJ2-3	TRBV9	-	TGTGCCAGCAGCGTCGGACTAGCCCTGAAGGGTCCTCCAGATACGCAGTATTTT	CASSVGLALKGPPDTQYF
-	TRBJ2-6	TRBV28	few	TGTGCCAGCAGTTTGGGATCTTCTGGGGCCAACGTCCTGACTTTC	CASSLGSSGANVLTF
-	TRBJ2-7	TRBV18	few	TGTGCCAGCTCACCAGTCACGTACGAGCAGTACTTC	CASSPVTYEQYF
-	TRBJ1-5	TRBV28	-	TGTGCCAGCAGTTTAGGGCGTATGGTTATTAGCAATCAGCCCCAGCATTTT	CASSLGRMVISNQPQHF
TRBD1	TRBJ2-1	TRBV18	medium-sized	TGTGCCAGCTCCCCGACGACAGGGTTCTACAATGAGCAGTTCTTC	CASSPTTGFYNEQFF
-	TRBJ1-1	TRBV21-1	-	TGTGCCAGCAGCGTAGGAGGCCTGAACACTGAAGCTTTCTTT	CASSVGGLNTEAFF
TRBD2	TRBJ2-7	TRBV6-5	-	TGTGCCAGCAGTTACCTAGGGACTAGCGGGGCCTACGAGCAGTACTTC	CASSYLGTSGAYEQYF
-	TRBJ2-2	TRBV28	-	TGTGCCAGCAGTTTATGGGCCGGGGAGCTGTTTTTT	CASSLWAGELFF
-	TRBJ2-3	TRBV11-3	-	TGTGCCAGCAGCCTGAGGGGGGCAACAGATACGCAGTATTTT	CASSLRGATDTQYF
TRBD2	TRBJ2-2	TRBV30	once	TGTGCCTGGAATCGGCGGGAGGTCACCGGGGAGCTGTTTTTT	CAWNRREVTGELFF
-	TRBJ2-1	TRBV5-8	once	TGTGCCAGCAGCTCAGCCGGGACTCACAATGAGCAGTTCTTC	CASSSAGTHNEQFF
-	TRBJ1-6	TRBV18	-	TGTGCCAGCTCAGCCCGGGACGGAGGTCCCTATAATTCACCCCTCCACTTT	CASSARDGGPYNSPLHF
TRBD1	TRBJ1-1	TRBV7-9	-	TGTGCCAGCAGTTCGGACAGGGGTGAAGCTTTCTTT	CASSSDRGEAFF
-	TRBJ1-4	TRBV5-1	-	TGCGCCAGCAGCTTGAGGGAAAGCTTAACAAATGAAAAACTGTTTTTT	CASSLRESLTNEKLFF
-	TRBJ1-2	TRBV2	-	TGTGCCAGCAACTCCGGGGTTCCTAACTATGGCTACACCTTC	CASNSGVPNYGYTF
-	TRBJ2-3	TRBV28	-	TGTGCCAGCAGTCAAGCGGGCCTTAGCACAGATACGCAGTATTTT	CASSQAGLSTDTQYF
TRBD1	TRBJ1-2	TRBV2	once	TGTGCCCATCGGCAGGGGGAAGCTAACTATGGCTACACCTTC	CAHRQGEANYGYTF